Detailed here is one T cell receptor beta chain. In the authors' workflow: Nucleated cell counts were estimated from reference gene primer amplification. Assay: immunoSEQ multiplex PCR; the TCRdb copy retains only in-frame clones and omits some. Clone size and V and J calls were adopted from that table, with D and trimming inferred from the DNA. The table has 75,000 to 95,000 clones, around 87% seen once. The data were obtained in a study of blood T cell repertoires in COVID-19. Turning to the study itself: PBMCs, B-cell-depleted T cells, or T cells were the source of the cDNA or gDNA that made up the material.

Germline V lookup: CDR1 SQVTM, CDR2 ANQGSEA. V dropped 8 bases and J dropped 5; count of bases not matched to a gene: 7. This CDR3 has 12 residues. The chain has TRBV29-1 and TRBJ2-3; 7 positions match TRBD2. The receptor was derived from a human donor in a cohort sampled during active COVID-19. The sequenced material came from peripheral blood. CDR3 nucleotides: TGCAGCCGTGGGGGGGTTGGAGATACGCAGTATTTT. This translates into CSRGGVGDTQYF.